This T cell receptor beta chain emerged from a study of T cells in Graves' hyperthyroidism and ophthalmopathy (dated by TCRdb to between 2018 and 2021). Study-wide context: TCR V-J signatures able to tell the groups apart were searched for in a discovery cohort of some 97 patients, of whom 43 had Graves' ophthalmopathy and around 58 had stable Graves' hyperthyroidism. In addition, the study compared T-cell repertoires in thyroid tissue and in blood from about 6 Graves' hyperthyroidism patients. The paper reports TCR Vbeta CDR3 sequencing of more than 120 peripheral blood samples: approximately 41 ophthalmopathy, approximately 74 hyperthyroidism and 17 progressor patients. After blood sampling, hyperthyroidism patients were treated with methimazole at a starting dose of 30 mg daily, and ophthalmopathy patients were treated with high-dose intravenous methylprednisolone. The 75 to 100 discovery patients were divided at random into training and test sets in a 7:3 ratio. Prospective prediction of ophthalmopathy was tested in an independent validation cohort of 18 to 20 hyperthyroidism patients and some 17 patients who later progressed to ophthalmopathy.

TCR beta CDR3 regions were amplified from RNA transcripts. A first-round RT-PCR of the TCR CDR3 used the HTBI primer set with the Qiagen OneStep RT-PCR kit. A second multiplex PCR round built the libraries, followed by size selection and purification. Libraries were sequenced paired-end with 100 bp reads on an Illumina HiSeq2000. Regarding the original processing steps: SOAPnuke was used to process the raw data, with reads discarded if the reads contained adapters or uncalled bases, had a mean Phred below 15, or lacked an exact constant-primer or identifier match. High-quality paired reads were merged using COPE v1.2.5, and each unique nucleotide sequence was defined as a clonotype. MiTCR v1.1 was used to align clonotypes to the IMGT TRBV, TRBD and TRBJ reference segments. The analysis was restricted to V-J combinations with a frequency above 0.0001, which together covered approximately 99% of the repertoires. A TCS score was defined as the ratio of F50 (clonal expansion) to E x V (chaos), with BLOSUM62-based TCRdist applied between CDR3 peptides within each V-J. Welch's t-statistics and random forest reduced just over 500 V-J features to fewer than 15, which were used in a naive Bayes classifier (R e1071). Thyroid-blood repertoire similarity was quantified with the Morisita-Horn index. TCRdb itself trimmed the public reads at Q25 with fastp, ran MiXCR and retained productive beta chains. Each entry merges the rows of one CDR3 protein and shows their most common DNA and genes. The V and J calls were determined by TCRdb, not by the authors. A total of a few hundred thousand distinct CDR3 sequences appear in this sample, 40% to 55% of them only once. Approximately 8.4% of the sample lies in the top ten.

What the research found in general, with its limitations: In validation, the model predicted progression to ophthalmopathy with approximately 69% sensitivity and less than 75% specificity, a median of about six months before onset. In cross-validation, a model built on a 13 V-J signature told ophthalmopathy apart from stable hyperthyroidism with 85% to 90% sensitivity and approximately 81% specificity, and in testing the same model reached 80%/75%. Most expanded thyroid clonotypes (frequency above 0.001) were also detected in blood, a finding suggesting that blood repertoires may reflect thyroid immune responses. Sample size was not statistically predetermined, and blinding of investigators to group allocation was not performed.

Including the terminal cysteine and phenylalanine, the CDR3 comprises 15 residues. Of the read, only the CDR3 DNA is kept; its 45 bases are in frame from base 1. The germline V gene provides CDR1 SGHTS and CDR2 YDEGEE. This clonotype has more than one count but fewer than ten. Its antigen target is currently unknown. One end of the junction does not line up with germline, which may come from a read error. A patient counted as having stable Graves' hyperthyroidism if no progression to ophthalmopathy occurred over 18 months of follow-up. The hyperthyroidism patients were between 18 and 65 years old and newly diagnosed, with a disease duration of less than 2 months. Any patient with an uncontrolled infection, another autoimmune disease, pregnancy or lactation was excluded. Diagnoses relied on clinical symptoms, serum thyroxine and TRAb, thyroid ultrasound and orbital computed tomography. Trizol reagent was used to extract total RNA, and RNA quality was then checked on an Agilent 2100 Bioanalyzer.

Here the chain combines TRBV5-8 and TRBJ2-7; 10 bases in between match TRBD1. The receptor was isolated from a woman aged 18-35 years with Graves' hyperthyroidism. Sequencing was performed on peripheral blood or thyroid tissue (not recorded which). The nucleotides read TGTGCCAGCAGCCTAGGACAGGGGGTCTCCTTCGAGCAGTACTTC. Its protein reads: CASSLGQGVSFEQYF. Beyond the CDR3, the reference TRBV5-8 and TRBJ2-7 genes provide the residues; the full variable domain reads: EAGVTQSPTHLIKTRGQQATLRCSPISGHTSVYWYQQALGLGLQFLLWYDEGEERNRGNFPPRFSGRQFPNYSSELNVNALELEDSALYLCASSLGQGVSFEQYFGPGTRLTVT.